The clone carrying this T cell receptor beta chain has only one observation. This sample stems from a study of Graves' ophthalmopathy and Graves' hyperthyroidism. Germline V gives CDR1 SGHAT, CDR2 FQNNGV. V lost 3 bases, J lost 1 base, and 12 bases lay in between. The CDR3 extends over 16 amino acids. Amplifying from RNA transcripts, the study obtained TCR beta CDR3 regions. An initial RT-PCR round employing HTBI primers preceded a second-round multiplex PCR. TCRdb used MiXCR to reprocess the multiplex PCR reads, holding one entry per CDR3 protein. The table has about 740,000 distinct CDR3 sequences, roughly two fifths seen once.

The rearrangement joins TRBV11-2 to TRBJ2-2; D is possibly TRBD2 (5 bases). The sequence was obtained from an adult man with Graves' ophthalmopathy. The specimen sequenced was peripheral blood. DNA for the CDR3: TGTGCCAGCAGCTTGATCGGGGTCATGAACACCGGGGAGCTGTTTTTT. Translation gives CASSLIGVMNTGELFF.